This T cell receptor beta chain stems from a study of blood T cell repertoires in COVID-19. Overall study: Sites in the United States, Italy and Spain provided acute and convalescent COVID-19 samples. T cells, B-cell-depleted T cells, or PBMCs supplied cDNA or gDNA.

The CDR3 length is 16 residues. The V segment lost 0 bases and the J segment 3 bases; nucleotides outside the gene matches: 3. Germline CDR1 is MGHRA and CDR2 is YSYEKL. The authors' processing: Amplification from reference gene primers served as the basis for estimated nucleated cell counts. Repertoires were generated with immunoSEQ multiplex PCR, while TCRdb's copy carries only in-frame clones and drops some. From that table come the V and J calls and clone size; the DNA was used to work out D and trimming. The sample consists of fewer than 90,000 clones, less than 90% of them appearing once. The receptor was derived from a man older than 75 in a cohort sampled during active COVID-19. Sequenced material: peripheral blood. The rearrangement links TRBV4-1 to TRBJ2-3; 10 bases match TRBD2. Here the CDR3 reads CASSQDELAGTDTQYF. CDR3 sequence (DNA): TGCGCCAGCAGCCAAGATGAACTAGCGGGGACAGATACGCAGTATTTT.